The rows below give T cell receptor beta chains drawn from one sample of a study of blood T cell repertoires in COVID-19. Data came from immunoSEQ multiplex PCR; TCRdb stores just in-frame clones and leaves some out. The table lists about 180,000 clones, around 88% of them singletons. The sequenced sample consisted of peripheral blood. The receptors were gathered from a woman aged 30 to 39 with acute or convalescent COVID-19. CDR3s leave out the opening cysteine and the closing phenylalanine or tryptophan.

TRBJ1-4 TRBV28 ASGVGGQI
TRBJ2-1 TRBV7-6 ASSRGLAVYNEQF
TRBJ1-5 TRBV20-1 SASLLGGRQPQH
TRBJ1-1 TRBV29-1 SVEGVDEAF
TRBJ1-3 TRBV5-1 ASSIPGDTIY
TRBJ1-4 TRBV28 ASSLPGTLNEKLF
TRBJ1-4 TRBV19 ASSTRASATNEKLF
TRBJ1-5 TRBV5-8 ASSLGHNSNQPQH
TRBJ2-7 TRBV19 ASSMLGRSSYEQY
TRBJ2-4 TRBV6-5 ASRTGEYIQY
TRBJ1-1 TRBV25-1 ASSPSVLNTEAF
TRBJ1-1 TRBV5-6 ASSSTGKASSEAF
TRBJ1-1 TRBV28 ASSLSVLAF
TRBJ2-2 TRBV7-9 ASTIQGAGELF
TRBJ2-3 TRBV12-1 ASSRAPSGSLSSTDTQY